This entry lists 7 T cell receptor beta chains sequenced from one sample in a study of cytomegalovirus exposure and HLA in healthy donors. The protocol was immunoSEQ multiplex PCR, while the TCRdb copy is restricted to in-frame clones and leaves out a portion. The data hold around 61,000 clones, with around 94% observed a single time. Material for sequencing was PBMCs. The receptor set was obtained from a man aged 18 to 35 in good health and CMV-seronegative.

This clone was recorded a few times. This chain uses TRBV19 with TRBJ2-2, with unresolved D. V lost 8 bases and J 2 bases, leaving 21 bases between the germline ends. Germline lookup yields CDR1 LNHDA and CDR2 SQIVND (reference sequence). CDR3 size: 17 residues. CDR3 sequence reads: CASLPGQSSFNTGELFF. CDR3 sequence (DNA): TGTGCCAGTCTTCCTGGGCAGAGTAGTTTTAACACCGGGGAGCTGTTTTTT. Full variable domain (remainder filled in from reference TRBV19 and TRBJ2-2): DGGITQSPKYLFRKEGQNVTLSCEQNLNHDAMYWYRQDPGQGLRLIYYSQIVNDFQKGDIAEGYSVSREKKESFPLTVTSAQKNPTAFYLCASLPGQSSFNTGELFFGEGSRLTVL.

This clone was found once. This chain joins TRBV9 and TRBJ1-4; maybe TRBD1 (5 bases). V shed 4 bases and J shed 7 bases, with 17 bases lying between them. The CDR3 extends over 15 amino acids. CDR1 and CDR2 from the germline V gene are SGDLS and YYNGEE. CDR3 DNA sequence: TGTGCCAGCAGCAGGAAGACAACGGGGGGTGAAAAACTGTTTTTT. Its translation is CASSRKTTGGEKLFF.

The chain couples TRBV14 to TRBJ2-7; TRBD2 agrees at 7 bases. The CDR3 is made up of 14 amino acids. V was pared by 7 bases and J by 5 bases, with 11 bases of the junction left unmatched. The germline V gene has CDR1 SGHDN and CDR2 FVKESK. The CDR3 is CASKKAGEVNEQYF. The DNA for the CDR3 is TGTGCCAGCAAAAAGGCGGGAGAGGTTAACGAGCAGTACTTC.

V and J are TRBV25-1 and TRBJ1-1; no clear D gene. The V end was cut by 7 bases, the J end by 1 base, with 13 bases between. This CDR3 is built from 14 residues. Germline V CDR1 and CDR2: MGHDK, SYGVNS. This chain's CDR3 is CASNQEVSNTEAFF. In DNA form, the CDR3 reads TGTGCCAGCAACCAAGAGGTATCGAACACTGAAGCTTTCTTT.

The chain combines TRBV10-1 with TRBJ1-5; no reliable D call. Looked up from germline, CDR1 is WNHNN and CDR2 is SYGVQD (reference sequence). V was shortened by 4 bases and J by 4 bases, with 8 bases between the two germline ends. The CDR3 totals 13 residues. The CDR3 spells CASSVGLNQPQHF. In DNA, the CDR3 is TGCGCCAGCAGTGTTGGGCTTAATCAGCCCCAGCATTTT.

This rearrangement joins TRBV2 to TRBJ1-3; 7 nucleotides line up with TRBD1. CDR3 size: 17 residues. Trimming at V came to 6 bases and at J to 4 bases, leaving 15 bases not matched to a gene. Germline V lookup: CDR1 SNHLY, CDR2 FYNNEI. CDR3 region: CASSDTGGGRIGNTIYF. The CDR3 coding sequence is TGTGCCAGCAGCGACACTGGAGGGGGCAGAATAGGAAACACCATATATTTT.

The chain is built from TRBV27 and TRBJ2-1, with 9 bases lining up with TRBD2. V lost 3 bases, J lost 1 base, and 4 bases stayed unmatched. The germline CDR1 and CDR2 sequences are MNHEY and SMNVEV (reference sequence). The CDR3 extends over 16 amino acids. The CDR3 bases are TGTGCCAGCAGTTTTATGAGCGGGAGGTCCTACAATGAGCAGTTCTTC. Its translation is CASSFMSGRSYNEQFF.